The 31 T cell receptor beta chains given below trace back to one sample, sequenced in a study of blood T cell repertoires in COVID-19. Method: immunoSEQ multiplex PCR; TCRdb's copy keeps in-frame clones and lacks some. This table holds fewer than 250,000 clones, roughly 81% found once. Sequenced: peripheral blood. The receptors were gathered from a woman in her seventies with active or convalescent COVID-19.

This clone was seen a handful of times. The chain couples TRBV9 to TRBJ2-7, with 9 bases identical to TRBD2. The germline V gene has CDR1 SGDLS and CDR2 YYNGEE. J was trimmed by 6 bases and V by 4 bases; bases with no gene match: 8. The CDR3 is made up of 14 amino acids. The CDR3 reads CASSSSGTQSEQYF. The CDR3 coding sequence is TGTGCCAGCAGCTCTAGCGGGACCCAGAGCGAGCAGTACTTC.

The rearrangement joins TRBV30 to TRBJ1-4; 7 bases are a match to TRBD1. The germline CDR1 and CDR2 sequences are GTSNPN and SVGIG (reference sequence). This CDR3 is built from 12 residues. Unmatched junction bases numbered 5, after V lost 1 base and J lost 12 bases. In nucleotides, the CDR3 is TGTGCCTGGAGTGAGAGGGGGCTTGAACTGTTTTTT. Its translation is CAWSERGLELFF.

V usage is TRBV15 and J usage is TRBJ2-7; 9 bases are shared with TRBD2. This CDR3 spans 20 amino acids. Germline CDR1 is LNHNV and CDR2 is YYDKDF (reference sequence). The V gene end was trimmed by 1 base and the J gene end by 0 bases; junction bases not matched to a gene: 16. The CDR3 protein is CATSRVAGSAGGLLSYEQYF. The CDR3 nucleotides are TGTGCCACCAGCAGAGTCGCCGGGTCGGCGGGAGGGCTCCTCTCCTACGAGCAGTACTTC.

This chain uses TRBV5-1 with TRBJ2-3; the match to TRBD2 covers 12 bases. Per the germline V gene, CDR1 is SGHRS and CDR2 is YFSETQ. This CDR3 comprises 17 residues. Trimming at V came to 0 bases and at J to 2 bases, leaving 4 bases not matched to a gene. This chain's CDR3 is CASSLDLAGGVTDTQYF. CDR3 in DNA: TGCGCCAGCAGCTTGGATCTAGCGGGAGGGGTCACAGATACGCAGTATTTT.

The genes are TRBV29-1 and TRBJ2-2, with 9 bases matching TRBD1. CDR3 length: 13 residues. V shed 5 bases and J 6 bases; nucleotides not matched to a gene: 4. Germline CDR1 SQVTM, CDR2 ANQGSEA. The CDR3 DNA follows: TGCAGCGTTAGGGGACAGGGCGCCGGGGAGCTGTTTTTT. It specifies CSVRGQGAGELFF.

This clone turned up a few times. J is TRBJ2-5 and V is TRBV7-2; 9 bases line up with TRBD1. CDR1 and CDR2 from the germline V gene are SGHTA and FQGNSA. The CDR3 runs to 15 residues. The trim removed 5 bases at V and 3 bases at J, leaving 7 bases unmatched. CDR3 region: CASSKGQGWEETQYF. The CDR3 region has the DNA TGTGCCAGCAGCAAAGGACAGGGGTGGGAAGAGACCCAGTACTTC. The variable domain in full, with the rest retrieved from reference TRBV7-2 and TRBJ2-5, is GAGVSQSPSNKVTEKGKDVELRCDPISGHTALYWYRQSLGQGLEFLIYFQGNSAPDKSGLPSDRFSAERTGGSVSTLTIQRTQQEDSAVYLCASSKGQGWEETQYFGPGTRLLVL.

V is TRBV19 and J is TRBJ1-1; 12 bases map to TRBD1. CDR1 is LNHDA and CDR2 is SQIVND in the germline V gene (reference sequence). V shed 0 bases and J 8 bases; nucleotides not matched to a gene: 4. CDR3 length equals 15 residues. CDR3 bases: TGTGCCAGTAGTATAGAGGGACAGGGGGCCGAGGAAGCTTTCTTT. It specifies CASSIEGQGAEEAFF.

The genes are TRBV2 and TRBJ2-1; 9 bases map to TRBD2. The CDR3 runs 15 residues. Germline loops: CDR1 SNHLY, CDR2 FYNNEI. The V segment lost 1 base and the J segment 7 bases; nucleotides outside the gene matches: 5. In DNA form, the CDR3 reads TGTGCCAGCAGTGAAGGGGGACTAGCAGTGAATGAGCAGTTCTTC. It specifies CASSEGGLAVNEQFF.

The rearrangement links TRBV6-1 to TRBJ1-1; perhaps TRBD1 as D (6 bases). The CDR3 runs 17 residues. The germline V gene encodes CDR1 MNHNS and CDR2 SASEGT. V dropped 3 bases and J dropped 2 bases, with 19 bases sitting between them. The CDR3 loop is CASSDDVGASSNTEAFF. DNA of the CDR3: TGTGCCAGCAGTGACGATGTGGGGGCATCCTCTAACACTGAAGCTTTCTTT.

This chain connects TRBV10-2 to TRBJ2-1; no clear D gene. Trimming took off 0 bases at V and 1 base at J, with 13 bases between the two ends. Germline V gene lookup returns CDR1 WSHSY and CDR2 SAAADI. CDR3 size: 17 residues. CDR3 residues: CASSESDSLGSYNEQFF. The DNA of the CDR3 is TGCGCCAGCAGTGAGTCTGACTCCCTCGGATCCTACAATGAGCAGTTCTTC.

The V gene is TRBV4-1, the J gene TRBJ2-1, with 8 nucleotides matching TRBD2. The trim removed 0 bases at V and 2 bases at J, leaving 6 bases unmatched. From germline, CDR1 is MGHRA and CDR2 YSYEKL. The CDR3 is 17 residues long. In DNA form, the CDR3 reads TGCGCCAGCAGCCAAGAGATGAGCGGGAGTACCTACAATGAGCAGTTCTTC. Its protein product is CASSQEMSGSTYNEQFF.

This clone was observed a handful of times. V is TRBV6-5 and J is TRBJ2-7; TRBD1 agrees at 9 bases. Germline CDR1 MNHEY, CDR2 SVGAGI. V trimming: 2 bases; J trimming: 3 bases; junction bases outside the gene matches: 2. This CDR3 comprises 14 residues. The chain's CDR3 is CASSYRTGVYEQYF. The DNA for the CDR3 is TGTGCCAGCAGTTACCGGACAGGGGTCTACGAGCAGTACTTC.

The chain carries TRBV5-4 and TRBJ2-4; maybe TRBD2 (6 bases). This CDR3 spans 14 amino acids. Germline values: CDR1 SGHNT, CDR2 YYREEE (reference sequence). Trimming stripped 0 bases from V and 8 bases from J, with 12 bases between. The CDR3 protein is CASSLDRRRDIQYF. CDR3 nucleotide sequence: TGTGCCAGCAGCTTGGACAGGAGGAGGGACATTCAGTACTTC.

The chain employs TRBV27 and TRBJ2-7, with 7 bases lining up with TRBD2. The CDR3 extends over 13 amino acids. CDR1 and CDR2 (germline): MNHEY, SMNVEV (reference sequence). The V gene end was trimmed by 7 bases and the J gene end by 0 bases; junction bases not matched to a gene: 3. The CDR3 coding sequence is TGTGCCAGCACCAGCGGGAACTCCTACGAGCAGTACTTC. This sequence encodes CASTSGNSYEQYF.

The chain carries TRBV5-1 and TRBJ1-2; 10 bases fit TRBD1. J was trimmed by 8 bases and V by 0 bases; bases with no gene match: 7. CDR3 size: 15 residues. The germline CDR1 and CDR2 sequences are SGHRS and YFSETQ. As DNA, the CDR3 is TGCGCCAGCAGCTTGGGGTGGGGACAGGGGAACGGCTACACCTTC. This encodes CASSLGWGQGNGYTF.

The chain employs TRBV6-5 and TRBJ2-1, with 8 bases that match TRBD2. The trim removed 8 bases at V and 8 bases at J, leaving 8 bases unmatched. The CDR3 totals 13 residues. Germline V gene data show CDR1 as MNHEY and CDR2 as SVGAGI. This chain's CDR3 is CASRPSGGHEQFF. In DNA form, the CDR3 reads TGTGCCAGCCGGCCGTCGGGAGGGCATGAGCAGTTCTTC.

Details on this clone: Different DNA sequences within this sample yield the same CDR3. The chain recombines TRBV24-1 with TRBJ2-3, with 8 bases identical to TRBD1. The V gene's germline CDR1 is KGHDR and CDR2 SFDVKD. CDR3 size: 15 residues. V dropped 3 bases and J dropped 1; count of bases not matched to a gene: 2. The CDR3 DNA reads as TGTGCCACCAGTGATGGGGGACAGGGCACAGATACGCAGTATTTT. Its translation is CATSDGGQGTDTQYF.

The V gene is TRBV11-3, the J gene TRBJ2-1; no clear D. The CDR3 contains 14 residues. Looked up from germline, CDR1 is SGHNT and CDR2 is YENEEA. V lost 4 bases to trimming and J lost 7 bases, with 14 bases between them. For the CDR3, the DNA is TGTGCCAGCAGCTCTCAGGATGTAAGGAATGAGCAGTTCTTC. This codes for CASSSQDVRNEQFF.

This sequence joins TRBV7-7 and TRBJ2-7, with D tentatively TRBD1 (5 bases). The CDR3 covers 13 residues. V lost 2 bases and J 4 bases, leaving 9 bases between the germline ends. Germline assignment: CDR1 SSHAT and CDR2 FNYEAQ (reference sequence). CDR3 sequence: CASSLFAGYEQYF. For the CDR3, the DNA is TGTGCCAGCAGCTTATTTGCAGGGTACGAGCAGTACTTC.

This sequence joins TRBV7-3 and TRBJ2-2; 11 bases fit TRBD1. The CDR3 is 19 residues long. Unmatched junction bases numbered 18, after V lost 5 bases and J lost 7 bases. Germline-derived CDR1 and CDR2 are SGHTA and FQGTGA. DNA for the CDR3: TGTGCCAGCAGCCCTGGAGCTCGAGGACAGGGGGCGGGTGGCGGGGAGCTGTTTTTT. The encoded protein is CASSPGARGQGAGGGELFF.

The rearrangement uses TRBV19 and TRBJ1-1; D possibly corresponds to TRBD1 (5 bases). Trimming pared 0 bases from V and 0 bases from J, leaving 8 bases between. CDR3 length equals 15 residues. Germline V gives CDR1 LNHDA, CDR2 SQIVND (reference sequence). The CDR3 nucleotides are TGTGCCAGTAGTATAGATGGGACTTTGAACACTGAAGCTTTCTTT. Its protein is CASSIDGTLNTEAFF. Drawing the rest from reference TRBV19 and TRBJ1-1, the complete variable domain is DGGITQSPKYLFRKEGQNVTLSCEQNLNHDAMYWYRQDPGQGLRLIYYSQIVNDFQKGDIAEGYSVSREKKESFPLTVTSAQKNPTAFYLCASSIDGTLNTEAFFGQGTRLTVV.

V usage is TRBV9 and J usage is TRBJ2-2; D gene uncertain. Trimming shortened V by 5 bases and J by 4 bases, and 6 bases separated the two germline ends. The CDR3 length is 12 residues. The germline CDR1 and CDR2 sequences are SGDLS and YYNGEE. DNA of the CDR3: TGTGCCAGCAGTTCTCGCACCGGGGAGCTGTTTTTT. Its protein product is CASSSRTGELFF.

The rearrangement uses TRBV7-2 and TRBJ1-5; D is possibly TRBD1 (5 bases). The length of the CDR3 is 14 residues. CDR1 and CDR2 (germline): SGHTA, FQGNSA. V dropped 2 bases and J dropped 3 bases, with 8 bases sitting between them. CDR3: CASSLKGINQPQHF. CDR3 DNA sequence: TGTGCCAGCAGCTTAAAGGGGATCAATCAGCCCCAGCATTTT.

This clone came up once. CDR3 sequence: CASSIRENTEAFF. CDR3 coding DNA: TGTGCCAGTAGTATCCGGGAGAACACTGAAGCTTTCTTT. The chain links TRBV19 to TRBJ1-1, with D hard to call. The V end was cut by 3 bases, the J end by 1 base, with 6 bases between. Germline V gene lookup returns CDR1 LNHDA and CDR2 SQIVND (reference sequence). The CDR3 runs 13 residues.

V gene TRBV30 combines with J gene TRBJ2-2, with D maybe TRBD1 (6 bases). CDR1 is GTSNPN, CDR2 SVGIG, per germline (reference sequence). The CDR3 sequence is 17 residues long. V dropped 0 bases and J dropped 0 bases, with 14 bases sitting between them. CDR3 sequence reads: CAWSVRTQGSNTGELFF. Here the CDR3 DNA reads TGTGCCTGGAGTGTGAGAACCCAGGGGTCGAACACCGGGGAGCTGTTTTTT. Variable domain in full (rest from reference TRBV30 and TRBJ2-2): SQTIHQWPATLVQPVGSPLSLECTVEGTSNPNLYWYRQAAGRGLQLLFYSVGIGQISSEVPQNLSASRPQDRQFILSSKKLLLSDSGFYLCAWSVRTQGSNTGELFFGEGSRLTVL.

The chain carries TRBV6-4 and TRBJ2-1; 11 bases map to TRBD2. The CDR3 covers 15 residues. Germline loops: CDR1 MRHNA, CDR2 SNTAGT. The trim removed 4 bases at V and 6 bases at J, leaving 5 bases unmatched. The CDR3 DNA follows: TGTGCCAGCAGTGTACTAGCGGGAGCGGTCAATGAGCAGTTCTTC. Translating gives CASSVLAGAVNEQFF.

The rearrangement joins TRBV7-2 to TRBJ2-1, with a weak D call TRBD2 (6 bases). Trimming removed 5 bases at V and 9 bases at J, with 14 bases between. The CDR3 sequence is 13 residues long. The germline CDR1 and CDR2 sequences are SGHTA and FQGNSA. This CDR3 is CASSARMEGEQFF. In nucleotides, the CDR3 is TGTGCCAGCAGCGCCCGTATGGAGGGTGAGCAGTTCTTC.

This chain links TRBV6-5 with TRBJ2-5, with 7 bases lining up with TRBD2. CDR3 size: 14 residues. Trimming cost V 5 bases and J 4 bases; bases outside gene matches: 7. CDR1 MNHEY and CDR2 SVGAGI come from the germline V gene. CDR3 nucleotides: TGTGCCAGCAGTCAGGACTGGGGGGGAGAGACCCAGTACTTC. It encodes CASSQDWGGETQYF.

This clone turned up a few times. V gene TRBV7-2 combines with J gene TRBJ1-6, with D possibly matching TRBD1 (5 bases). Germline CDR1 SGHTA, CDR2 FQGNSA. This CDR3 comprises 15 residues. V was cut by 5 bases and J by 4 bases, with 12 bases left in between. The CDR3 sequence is CASSTSDTYNSPLHF. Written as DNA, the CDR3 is TGTGCCAGCAGCACCTCGGACACTTATAATTCACCCCTCCACTTT.

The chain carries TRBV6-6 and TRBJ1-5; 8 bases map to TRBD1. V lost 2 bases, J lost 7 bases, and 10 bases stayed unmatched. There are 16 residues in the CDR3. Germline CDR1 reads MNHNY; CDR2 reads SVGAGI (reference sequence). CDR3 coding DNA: TGTGCCAGCAGTTACCCCCCGGAACAGGGGGGACAGCCCCAGCATTTT. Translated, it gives CASSYPPEQGGQPQHF.

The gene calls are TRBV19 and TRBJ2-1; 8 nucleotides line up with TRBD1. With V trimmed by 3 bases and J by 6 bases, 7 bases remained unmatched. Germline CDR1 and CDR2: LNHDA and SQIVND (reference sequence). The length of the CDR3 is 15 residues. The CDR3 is CASSISRGRGNEQFF. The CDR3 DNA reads TGTGCCAGTAGTATTTCCAGGGGGCGCGGCAATGAGCAGTTCTTC.